Listed below are T cell receptor beta chains from one sample, sequenced in a study of beta chain features in type 1 diabetes. Repertoires were generated with immunoSEQ multiplex PCR, while TCRdb's copy carries only in-frame clones and drops some. The data hold hundreds of thousands of clones, with around 65% observed a single time. Sample: naive CD4+ T cells from blood. These receptors came from a man younger than 45 in good health. Both conserved end residues are trimmed from each CDR3. Each record gives: J gene, V gene, clone size, CDR3 protein. Rows give clone size only sometimes, using once, few, many, or a class for an expanded clone.

j_gene: TRBJ1-2
v_gene: TRBV25-1
abundance: once
CDR3aa: ASSASGTGDYGYT

j_gene: TRBJ1-4
v_gene: TRBV7-8
abundance: NA
CDR3aa: ASSLWPGGATNEKLF

j_gene: TRBJ2-7
v_gene: TRBV10-2
abundance: once
CDR3aa: ASSELFTATSGYEQY

j_gene: TRBJ2-1
v_gene: TRBV9
abundance: NA
CDR3aa: ASSVALGQGKDEQF

j_gene: TRBJ2-3
v_gene: TRBV30
abundance: NA
CDR3aa: AWSGADTQY

j_gene: TRBJ2-7
v_gene: TRBV5-4
abundance: NA
CDR3aa: ASSSLGVTYEQY

j_gene: TRBJ2-3
v_gene: TRBV29-1
abundance: NA
CDR3aa: SVPGLSTDTQY

j_gene: TRBJ2-5
v_gene: TRBV30
abundance: few
CDR3aa: AWKGVGRETQY

j_gene: TRBJ2-7
v_gene: TRBV7-2
abundance: NA
CDR3aa: ASSPRAGAPEQY

j_gene: TRBJ2-1
v_gene: TRBV28
abundance: once
CDR3aa: ASSSSRGISF

j_gene: TRBJ2-7
v_gene: TRBV29-1
abundance: NA
CDR3aa: SVGLAGGDYEQY

j_gene: TRBJ2-5
v_gene: TRBV5-6
abundance: NA
CDR3aa: ASSLQETQY

j_gene: TRBJ2-1
v_gene: TRBV30
abundance: NA
CDR3aa: AWRISSYNEQF

j_gene: TRBJ2-1
v_gene: TRBV23-1
abundance: NA
CDR3aa: ASSQWYNFYNEQF

j_gene: TRBJ1-1
v_gene: TRBV30
abundance: NA
CDR3aa: AWSSRRGTEAF

j_gene: TRBJ2-5
v_gene: TRBV10-3
abundance: NA
CDR3aa: ATIPGLATETQY

j_gene: TRBJ2-1
v_gene: TRBV12-5
abundance: NA
CDR3aa: ASGLVLPDNEQF

j_gene: TRBJ2-1
v_gene: TRBV5-4
abundance: NA
CDR3aa: ASSLAGGMGNEQF

j_gene: TRBJ1-1
v_gene: TRBV14
abundance: NA
CDR3aa: ASSQDQGIAEAF

j_gene: TRBJ2-1
v_gene: TRBV7-2
abundance: NA
CDR3aa: ASSLVRGSYNEQF

j_gene: TRBJ1-4
v_gene: TRBV2
abundance: NA
CDR3aa: ASSEAAREKLF

j_gene: TRBJ2-5
v_gene: TRBV5-4
abundance: NA
CDR3aa: ASSSQKETQY

j_gene: TRBJ2-3
v_gene: TRBV5-1
abundance: NA
CDR3aa: ASSPGTSGTDTQY

j_gene: TRBJ2-5
v_gene: TRBV18
abundance: once
CDR3aa: ASSPGTSGQETQY

j_gene: TRBJ2-7
v_gene: TRBV6-5
abundance: NA
CDR3aa: ASSRTDRGGYEQY